Presented here are 28 T cell receptor beta chains from one specimen sequenced in a study of T cells in Graves' hyperthyroidism and ophthalmopathy. Amplification targeted TCR beta CDR3 regions from RNA transcripts. Primed by the HTBI set, a first-round RT-PCR was run on the TCR CDR3. TCRdb ran MiXCR on the multiplex PCR reads and lists one entry per CDR3 protein. Of about 320,000 distinct CDR3 sequences in the sample, roughly 17% were seen once. The source material was blood. The receptors come from a man younger than 40 with Graves' hyperthyroidism.

This clonotype appeared a single time. A much larger clone is a single base away; this may be a read error. V is TRBV20-1 and J is TRBJ1-1, with 7 bases identical to TRBD1. CDR1 and CDR2 (germline): DFQATT, SNEGSKA (reference sequence). The CDR3 sequence is 14 residues long. Written as DNA, the CDR3 is TGCAGTGCTAGAGATTACAGGGGAAACTTGGAAGCTTGCTTT. Encoded protein: CSARDYRGNLEACF.

This clonotype was detected a few times. The chain has TRBV20-1 and TRBJ1-3; possibly TRBD1 for D (6 bases). Germline V gives CDR1 DFQATT, CDR2 SNEGSKA (reference sequence). V lost 5 bases and J lost 0, with 14 bases in between. The CDR3 has 15 amino acids. CDR3: CSALGQYSSGNTIYF. CDR3 DNA: TGCAGTGCTTTAGGACAGTACTCCTCTGGAAACACCATATATTTT.

The CDR3 region is CAITDRQLHTDTQYF. The DNA for the CDR3 is TGTGCCATCACCGACCGACAACTTCACACAGATACGCAGTATTTT. The V and J genes are TRBV10-3 and TRBJ2-3; unclear D gene. The germline CDR1 and CDR2 sequences are ENHRY and SYGVKD. This CDR3 region has 15 residues. V was clipped by 7 bases and J by 2 bases, with 16 bases between them.

This clonotype was seen a few times. Germline and junction disagree at one end, which may indicate a read error. CDR3 nucleotide sequence: TGTGCCAGCAGCCCCCCCAGAGCCAAAAGCATTCAGTACTTC. Its translation is CASSPPRAKSIQYF. The rearrangement links TRBV11-1 to TRBJ2-4, with D unclear. The CDR3 contains 14 residues. Looked up from germline, CDR1 is SGHAT and CDR2 is FQDESV (reference sequence).

This clonotype was recorded many times. The rearrangement links TRBV30 to TRBJ1-2; D gene unclear. Trimming shortened V by 4 bases and J by 4 bases, and 13 bases separated the two germline ends. Germline V gives CDR1 GTSNPN, CDR2 SVGIG (reference sequence). There are 13 residues in the CDR3. In DNA form, the CDR3 reads TGTGCCTGGACACTTCTAGACGGCTATGGCTACACCTTC. This sequence encodes CAWTLLDGYGYTF. Combining the CDR3 with reference TRBV30 and TRBJ1-2 gives the whole variable domain SQTIHQWPATLVQPVGSPLSLECTVEGTSNPNLYWYRQAAGRGLQLLFYSVGIGQISSEVPQNLSASRPQDRQFILSSKKLLLSDSGFYLCAWTLLDGYGYTFGSGTRLTVV.

This clonotype was seen repeatedly, ten times or more. J is TRBJ2-3 and V is TRBV20-1; maybe TRBD2 (6 bases). The germline CDR1 and CDR2 sequences are DFQATT and SNEGSKA (reference sequence). The CDR3 sequence is 14 residues long. V was trimmed by 3 bases and J by 0 bases, leaving 10 bases between them. The CDR3 DNA is TGCAGTGCTAGGATTAGCGGAAGCACAGATACGCAGTATTTT. It translates to CSARISGSTDTQYF.

In its sample, this clonotype was seen many times. The chain couples TRBV11-2 to TRBJ2-3; maybe TRBD2 (5 bases). Germline CDR1 is SGHAT and CDR2 is FQNNGV. This CDR3 comprises 14 residues. V dropped 3 bases and J dropped 1 base, with 8 bases sitting between them. CDR3 in amino acids: CASSLLRGTDTQYF. The CDR3 nucleotides read TGTGCCAGCAGCTTGTTGAGGGGCACAGATACGCAGTATTTT.

The chain employs TRBV12-3 or TRBV12-4 and TRBJ2-5, with D possibly matching TRBD2 (5 bases). The CDR3 covers 15 residues. The V end was cut by 2 bases, the J end by 2 bases, with 12 bases between. CDR3 loop: CASSLKGLAQETQYF. The CDR3 nucleotides read TGTGCCAGCAGTTTAAAGGGCCTAGCTCAAGAGACCCAGTACTTC.

At least ten counts were recorded for this clonotype. V is TRBV12-3 or TRBV12-4 and J is TRBJ2-3; no definite D call. The CDR3 length is 14 residues. V dropped 8 bases and J dropped 1 base, with 13 bases sitting between them. This chain's CDR3 is CASATEVRTDTQYF. The CDR3 region has the DNA TGTGCCAGCGCAACTGAGGTGCGCACAGATACGCAGTATTTT.

The V and J genes are TRBV20-1 and TRBJ1-6; D possibly corresponds to TRBD1 (5 bases). The CDR3 is 16 residues long. Germline loops: CDR1 DFQATT, CDR2 SNEGSKA (reference sequence). V was cut by 3 bases and J by 10 bases, with 22 bases left in between. The CDR3 region has the DNA TGCAGTGCTAGTAACCCCGCTGGGAGGGGACGATCACCCCTCCACTTT. This encodes CSASNPAGRGRSPLHF.

There are many counts of this clonotype. V is TRBV20-1 and J is TRBJ2-1; TRBD2 agrees at 9 bases. CDR1 DFQATT and CDR2 SNEGSKA come from the germline V gene (reference sequence). The CDR3 consists of 18 residues. V lost 3 bases, J lost 4 bases, and 16 bases stayed unmatched. The CDR3 reads CSARDHRLEAGGYNEQFF. CDR3 bases: TGCAGTGCTAGGGACCACCGGTTGGAGGCGGGAGGGTACAATGAGCAGTTCTTC.

This clonotype appeared many times. The V gene is TRBV28, the J gene TRBJ2-7; D possibly corresponds to TRBD2 (5 bases). V was trimmed by 6 bases and J by 5 bases, leaving 11 bases between them. This CDR3 is built from 12 residues. In germline, CDR1 is MDHEN, CDR2 SYDVKM. The CDR3, as DNA: TGTGCCAGCAGAACCTCCGGGGACGAGCAGTACTTC. Residues: CASRTSGDEQYF.

This clonotype came up many times. The rearrangement links TRBV2 to TRBJ2-7; TRBD2 is a possible D gene (6 bases). The CDR3 totals 15 residues. Germline-derived CDR1 and CDR2 are SNHLY and FYNNEI. V shed 6 bases and J shed 6 bases, with 21 bases lying between them. This CDR3 reads CASSRRRDFFGEQYF. DNA of the CDR3: TGTGCCAGCAGCCGCCGGCGGGACTTCTTTGGCGAGCAGTACTTC.

This clonotype occurred many times. This chain links TRBV20-1 with TRBJ2-7; D is unresolved. The CDR3 totals 14 residues. V dropped 0 bases and J dropped 2 bases, with 11 bases sitting between them. Germline CDR1 and CDR2: DFQATT and SNEGSKA (reference sequence). The CDR3 nucleotides are TGCAGTGCTAGAGATTCCCCACCCCCCTACGAGCAGTACTTC. Amino acids: CSARDSPPPYEQYF.

This clonotype was counted a single time. The J gene is TRBJ2-7, the V gene TRBV7-2; 7 bases line up with TRBD2. Trimming removed 1 base from V and 2 bases from J; junction bases left unmatched: 5. CDR3 length: 15 residues. Looked up from germline, CDR1 is SGHTA and CDR2 is FQGNSA. CDR3 in DNA: TGTGCCAGCAGCTTAGGGGTGCGGGGGACCTACGAGCAGTACTTC. Protein: CASSLGVRGTYEQYF.

The chain uses TRBV27 and TRBJ2-6, with D unclear. CDR3 length: 15 amino acids. V was cut by 1 base and J by 2 bases, with 6 bases left in between. Germline V gene data show CDR1 as MNHEY and CDR2 as SMNVEV (reference sequence). The CDR3: CASSLYVTGANVLTF. CDR3 DNA sequence: TGTGCCAGCAGTTTATATGTCACTGGGGCCAACGTCCTGACTTTC.

The J gene is TRBJ2-3, the V gene TRBV5-1; D gene ambiguous. Trimming took 7 bases from V and 0 from J, leaving 15 bases between them. Germline V gene data show CDR1 as SGHRS and CDR2 as YFSETQ. The CDR3 has 15 residues. This CDR3 reads CASGLDTPSTDTQYF. The CDR3 DNA reads TGCGCCAGCGGTTTAGACACCCCTAGCACAGATACGCAGTATTTT.

The gene calls are TRBV6-1 and TRBJ2-2, with 12 bases identical to TRBD2. The CDR3 loop spans 16 amino acids. V was pared by 6 bases and J by 3 bases, with 5 bases of the junction left unmatched. Looked up from germline, CDR1 is MNHNS and CDR2 is SASEGT. The CDR3 DNA follows: TGTGCCAGCAGAAGGACTAGCGGGACGGACACCGGGGAGCTGTTTTTT. Translating gives CASRRTSGTDTGELFF.

This chain connects TRBV27 to TRBJ1-1, with 10 bases aligning to TRBD1. The germline V gene encodes CDR1 MNHEY and CDR2 SMNVEV (reference sequence). This CDR3 comprises 15 residues. The trim removed 0 bases at V and 4 bases at J, leaving 2 bases unmatched. For the CDR3, the DNA is TGTGCCAGCAGTTTATCGACAGGGGGCTTCACTGAAGCTTTCTTT. Its translation: CASSLSTGGFTEAFF.

The sample holds many counts of this clonotype. This chain joins TRBV29-1 and TRBJ1-1; D is possibly TRBD1 (6 bases). CDR1 and CDR2 (germline): SQVTM, ANQGSEA. Trimming took off 1 base at V and 0 bases at J, with 12 bases between the two ends. CDR3 length: 15 amino acids. The CDR3 loop reads CSVEGLQGLNTEAFF. In nucleotides, the CDR3 is TGCAGCGTTGAAGGGTTGCAGGGGCTGAACACTGAAGCTTTCTTT. The full variable domain, in which reference TRBV29-1 and TRBJ1-1 provide the parts outside the CDR3, is SAVISQKPSRDICQRGTSLTIQCQVDSQVTMMFWYRQQPGQSLTLIATANQGSEATYESGFVIDKFPISRPNLTFSTLTVSNMSPEDSSIYLCSVEGLQGLNTEAFFGQGTRLTVV.

The rearrangement joins TRBV6-1 to TRBJ2-5, with D possibly being TRBD2 (5 bases). The germline V gene encodes CDR1 MNHNS and CDR2 SASEGT. Trimming took off 11 bases at V and 0 bases at J, with 10 bases between the two ends. The CDR3 covers 12 residues. CDR3 coding DNA: TGTGCCGCGGGCTTGGACCAAGAGACCCAGTACTTC. It specifies CAAGLDQETQYF.

In its sample, this clonotype was seen many times. V gene TRBV7-9 combines with J gene TRBJ2-7, with D maybe TRBD2 (5 bases). Germline V gives CDR1 SEHNR, CDR2 FQNEAQ (reference sequence). The CDR3 is 13 residues long. The V and J ends lost 4 bases and 4 bases respectively, with 11 bases between them. CDR3 nucleotide sequence: TGTGCCAGCAGCTCCCCGGAGGATTACGAGCAGTACTTC. Translated: CASSSPEDYEQYF. Full variable domain (missing parts from reference TRBV7-9 and TRBJ2-7): DTGVSQNPRHKITKRGQNVTFRCDPISEHNRLYWYRQTLGQGPEFLTYFQNEAQLEKSRLLSDRFSAERPKGSFSTLEIQRTEQGDSAMYLCASSSPEDYEQYFGPGTRLTVT.

This clonotype was observed at least ten times. The chain carries TRBV18 and TRBJ1-1, with a possible D match to TRBD1 (5 bases). V was shortened by 3 bases and J by 6 bases, with 17 bases between the two germline ends. Germline V gives CDR1 KGHSH, CDR2 LQKENI. CDR3 size: 15 residues. This CDR3 reads CASSPGGGLTPEAFF. The CDR3 DNA reads TGTGCCAGCTCACCCGGGGGGGGATTGACCCCTGAAGCTTTCTTT.

This chain links TRBV6-2 or TRBV6-3 with TRBJ2-5; 14 bases are a match to TRBD2. V dropped 2 bases and J dropped 4; count of bases not matched to a gene: 3. CDR1 and CDR2 from the germline V gene are MNHEY and SVGEGT. The CDR3 consists of 16 residues. The CDR3 region is CASSYPGTSGRETQYF. The CDR3 DNA sequence: TGTGCCAGCAGTTACCCCGGGACTAGCGGGAGAGAGACCCAGTACTTC.

This clonotype was seen at least ten times. This chain connects TRBV20-1 to TRBJ1-2, with D unresolved. CDR1 and CDR2 (germline): DFQATT, SNEGSKA (reference sequence). V lost 6 bases, J lost 7 bases, and 15 bases lay in between. The CDR3 covers 12 residues. This CDR3 is CSAYEEASGYTF. The CDR3 coding sequence is TGCAGTGCCTACGAGGAGGCCTCTGGCTACACCTTC.

This clonotype has ten or more counts. The chain combines TRBV6-6 with TRBJ2-6; no clear D. Germline V gene data show CDR1 as MNHNY and CDR2 as SVGAGI (reference sequence). Between the trimmed V and J ends, which lost 2 bases and 2 bases, there was a span of 10 bases. The CDR3 has 16 residues. The CDR3 DNA is TGTGCCAGCAGTTACCGTTGGCGCGCTGGGGCCAACGTCCTGACTTTC. Amino acids: CASSYRWRAGANVLTF.

There are many counts of this clonotype. The chain couples TRBV11-2 to TRBJ2-1, with 7 bases that match TRBD1. Trimming removed 0 bases from V and 4 bases from J; junction bases left unmatched: 9. This CDR3 comprises 17 residues. Germline loops: CDR1 SGHAT, CDR2 FQNNGV. The CDR3 DNA reads as TGTGCCAGCAGCTTAGAGTTACCCGGGACAGTATACAATGAGCAGTTCTTC. Residues: CASSLELPGTVYNEQFF.

This clonotype showed up many times. V gene TRBV7-8 combines with J gene TRBJ2-2, with 9 bases aligning to TRBD2. This CDR3 has 15 amino acids. Germline CDR1 SGHVS, CDR2 FQNEAQ. V gave up 5 bases and J gave up 2 bases; unmatched junction bases: 3. The CDR3 sequence is CASSEGLANTGELFF. DNA of the CDR3: TGTGCCAGCAGCGAGGGACTAGCTAACACCGGGGAGCTGTTTTTT.